A selection of T cell receptor beta chains follows, all from one sample in a study of patients and donors after allogeneic stem cell transplantation. TCRdb itself ran the RT-PCR reads through MiXCR, one entry per CDR3 protein. Seen here are about 230,000 distinct CDR3 sequences, around an eighth observed once, and the top ten hold roughly 12%. The source material was blood, either unsorted or a sorted T cell fraction (not recorded which). The receptor source for this set is a human donor who was either an allogeneic HSCT recipient or a stem cell or donor lymphocyte infusion donor (not recorded which). It is not recorded whose cells these are; they may come from a transplant donor. The CDR3 runs from the conserved cysteine through the conserved F or W. The order of the fields is D gene, V gene, clone size, J gene, CDR3 protein, CDR3 DNA. The D gene is left open where the match is weak. Clone size is given for some rows only: seen once, a few or many times, or a class if the clone is expanded.

>NA|TRBV7-7|few|TRBJ2-7
CASSLNPGDEQYF
TGTGCTAGCAGCCTAAACCCCGGGGACGAGCAGTACTTC
>NA|TRBV7-9|NA|TRBJ1-3
CASSRLVSSGNTIYF
TGTGCCAGCAGCCGGCTCGTTAGCTCTGGAAACACCATATATTTT
>NA|TRBV7-2|few|TRBJ2-7
CASRVSATYEQYF
TGTGCCAGCAGGGTTAGCGCGACCTACGAGCAGTACTTC
>NA|TRBV7-9|few|TRBJ1-2
CASSLGQWDGYTF
TGTGCCAGCAGCCTTGGACAGTGGGATGGCTACACCTTC
>NA|TRBV5-1|many|TRBJ2-4
CASSIHPSEGLAKNIQYF
TGCGCCAGCAGTATCCATCCGTCCGAGGGGCTAGCCAAAAACATTCAGTACTTC
>NA|TRBV5-1|NA|TRBJ2-1
CASSPMGAFYNEQFF
TGCGCCAGCAGCCCCATGGGGGCCTTCTACAATGAGCAGTTCTTC
>NA|TRBV3-1|NA|TRBJ1-3
CASSPLRSSGNTIYF
TGTGCCAGCAGCCCCCTGCGGAGCTCTGGAAACACCATATATTTT
>TRBD2|TRBV6-2/TRBV6-3|many|TRBJ2-1
CASRLAAPGHNEQFF
TGTGCCAGCAGGCTAGCGGCCCCGGGCCACAATGAGCAGTTCTTC
>NA|TRBV12-3/TRBV12-4|many|TRBJ2-7
CASSSGAYEQYF
TGTGCCAGCAGCTCGGGGGCCTACGAGCAGTACTTC
>TRBD2|TRBV7-7|NA|TRBJ2-1
CASSRGLAYEQFF
TGTGCCAGCAGCCGTGGACTAGCCTATGAGCAGTTCTTC
>NA|TRBV24-1|NA|TRBJ1-1
CATSDPGGWAFF
TGTGCCACCAGTGATCCCGGAGGTTGGGCTTTCTTT
>NA|TRBV20-1|NA|TRBJ2-7
CSASLADPSEQYF
TGCAGTGCCTCCCTGGCAGACCCAAGCGAGCAGTACTTC
>NA|TRBV7-2|NA|TRBJ1-2
CASSLNPDYGYTF
TGTGCCAGCAGCTTAAATCCCGATTATGGCTACACCTTC
>NA|TRBV27|few|TRBJ1-1
CASSFRGPNTEAFF
TGTGCCAGCAGTTTTAGGGGCCCGAACACTGAAGCTTTCTTT